The 8 T cell receptor beta chains reported below all come from one sample, sequenced in a study of a mutant IDH1 vaccine in newly diagnosed glioma. Regarding time point: baseline, week 1 (first vaccination visit). Treatment here: pre-vaccination baseline after standard-of-care therapy. Only in-frame clones appear in the TCRdb table, and some are missing; sequencing was by immunoSEQ multiplex PCR. The sample includes about 92,000 clones, about four fifths of them seen just once. Here the sequenced sample was PBMCs, taken from a glioma patient treated with radiotherapy, temozolomide or both. These TCRs come from a man aged 35-49 years with glioma.

This chain uses TRBV25-1 with TRBJ2-7; the match to TRBD1 covers 9 bases. Trimming at V came to 9 bases and at J to 1 base, leaving 4 bases not matched to a gene. The CDR3 runs to 13 residues. CDR1 is MGHDK and CDR2 is SYGVNS in the germline V gene. DNA of the CDR3: TGTGCCAGTAGGGGGACAGGGTCCTACGAGCAGTACTTC. Amino acids: CASRGTGSYEQYF.

The chain couples TRBV6-5 to TRBJ1-2; the match to TRBD1 covers 9 bases. V dropped 0 bases and J dropped 6; count of bases not matched to a gene: 8. This CDR3 comprises 16 residues. Germline V gene lookup returns CDR1 MNHEY and CDR2 SVGAGI. The CDR3 sequence: CASSYSGQGYHHGYTF. CDR3 nucleotides: TGTGCCAGCAGTTACTCGGGACAGGGATATCACCATGGCTACACCTTC.

The J gene is TRBJ2-3, the V gene TRBV15; 7 bases map to TRBD2. In germline, CDR1 is LNHNV, CDR2 YYDKDF (reference sequence). V lost 5 bases to trimming and J lost 5 bases; unmatched junction nucleotides: 10. The CDR3 runs to 15 residues. CDR3: CATSFGPGEGDTQYF. CDR3 DNA: TGTGCCACCAGCTTCGGACCTGGGGAGGGAGATACGCAGTATTTT. The variable domain in full, completed from reference TRBV15 and TRBJ2-3, reads DAMVIQNPRYQVTQFGKPVTLSCSQTLNHNVMYWYQQKSSQAPKLLFHYYDKDFNNEADTPDNFQSRRPNTSFCFLDIRSPGLGDTAMYLCATSFGPGEGDTQYFGPGTRLTVL.

This chain uses TRBV28 with TRBJ1-1; D ambiguous. The CDR3 covers 14 residues. CDR1 and CDR2 from the germline V gene are MDHEN and SYDVKM. Trimming removed 6 bases at V and 2 bases at J, with 13 bases between. The CDR3: CASSPSWDNTEAFF. DNA of the CDR3: TGTGCCAGCAGCCCCTCGTGGGATAACACTGAAGCTTTCTTT. The complete variable domain, with remaining parts taken from reference TRBV28 and TRBJ1-1, reads DVKVTQSSRYLVKRTGEKVFLECVQDMDHENMFWYRQDPGLGLRLIYFSYDVKMKEKGDIPEGYSVSREKKERFSLILESASTNQTSMYLCASSPSWDNTEAFFGQGTRLTVV.

Of note for this clone: An end of the junction does not agree with germline; a read error may underlie this. This chain links TRBV7-7 with TRBJ2-5, with TRBD2 matching 9 bases. Looked up from germline, CDR1 is SSHAT and CDR2 is FNYEAQ (reference sequence). This CDR3 is 13 amino acids long. This CDR3 reads CASSILAGKEQYF. The CDR3 DNA reads TGTGCTAGCAGCATCCTAGCGGGAAAAGAGCAGTACTTC.

V and J are TRBV15 and TRBJ1-3; D is unclear. This CDR3 contains 14 residues. V lost 4 bases, J lost 4 bases, and 11 bases lay in between. Germline V gives CDR1 LNHNV, CDR2 YYDKDF (reference sequence). The CDR3 reads CATSTDLRGNTIYF. The DNA of the CDR3 is TGTGCCACCAGCACCGACCTTCGGGGAAACACCATATATTTT.

This clone is a singleton in its sample. This chain uses TRBV29-1 with TRBJ2-7; 8 bases map to TRBD1. Trimming removed 6 bases from V and 6 bases from J; junction bases left unmatched: 4. This CDR3 is 11 amino acids long. Germline loops: CDR1 SQVTM, CDR2 ANQGSEA. CDR3 DNA sequence: TGCAGCGTCCAGGACAGGGCCGAGCAGTACTTC. Translation: CSVQDRAEQYF.

This clone has more than one count but fewer than ten. The gene calls are TRBV6-5 and TRBJ2-7, with D perhaps matching TRBD1 (6 bases). The ends were cut back, 2 bases at V and 5 bases at J, with 10 bases in the middle. The CDR3 runs to 13 residues. The germline V gene has CDR1 MNHEY and CDR2 SVGAGI. This chain's CDR3 is CASSYGRGNEQYF. DNA for the CDR3: TGTGCCAGCAGTTACGGCAGGGGAAACGAGCAGTACTTC.